The 18 T cell receptor beta chains reported below all come from one sample, sequenced in a study of cytomegalovirus exposure and HLA in healthy donors. TCRdb keeps only in-frame clones here, not all; method: immunoSEQ multiplex PCR. The data contain over 100,000 clones, about 95% of them singletons. Source material: PBMCs. The origin of the receptors is a woman in her late teens or twenties in good health and CMV-seronegative.

The CDR3 DNA reads TGTGCCAGCAGCCAAGAAGGGCAGGGCTTTAACTATGGCTACACCTTC. Amino acids: CASSQEGQGFNYGYTF. The V gene is TRBV4-2, the J gene TRBJ1-2; tentative D call: TRBD1 (5 bases). With 0 bases removed from V and 1 base from J, the gap between germline ends came to 12 bases. This CDR3 is built from 16 residues. CDR1 is LGHNA, CDR2 YNFKEQ, per germline.

The chain links TRBV15 to TRBJ1-4, with D hard to call. Trimming removed 3 bases from V and 6 bases from J, with 17 bases in between. Germline CDR1 LNHNV, CDR2 YYDKDF (reference sequence). The CDR3 length is 16 residues. CDR3 DNA sequence: TGTGCCACCAGCAGTTTGAGGGCCTCTGTTGATGAAAAACTGTTTTTT. Encoded protein: CATSSLRASVDEKLFF.

V gene TRBV7-2 combines with J gene TRBJ1-2; D possibly corresponds to TRBD1 (6 bases). CDR3 length equals 14 residues. CDR1 and CDR2 (germline): SGHTA, FQGNSA. Trimming shortened V by 3 bases and J by 3 bases, and 11 bases separated the two germline ends. The CDR3 sequence is CASSFDRTYYGYTF. CDR3 sequence (DNA): TGTGCCAGCAGCTTCGACAGGACCTACTATGGCTACACCTTC. The whole variable domain, remainder taken from reference TRBV7-2 and TRBJ1-2, is GAGVSQSPSNKVTEKGKDVELRCDPISGHTALYWYRQSLGQGLEFLIYFQGNSAPDKSGLPSDRFSAERTGGSVSTLTIQRTQQEDSAVYLCASSFDRTYYGYTFGSGTRLTVV.

This chain joins TRBV11-3 and TRBJ2-1; D is perhaps TRBD1 (7 bases). V was shortened by 5 bases and J by 4 bases, with 15 bases between the two germline ends. The CDR3 covers 15 residues. CDR1 and CDR2 (germline): SGHNT, YENEEA. CDR3 nucleotide sequence: TGTGCCAGCAGCCCCGCGGGACAGATTTACAATGAGCAGTTCTTC. Encoded protein: CASSPAGQIYNEQFF.

This chain links TRBV29-1 with TRBJ2-7, with 10 bases matching TRBD2. The germline V gene has CDR1 SQVTM and CDR2 ANQGSEA. V was clipped by 5 bases and J by 0 bases; unmatched bases: 13. The CDR3 spans 17 residues. The CDR3 spells CSVRGLAALRSSYEQYF. CDR3 nucleotides: TGCAGCGTTCGCGGACTAGCGGCTCTTCGGAGCTCCTACGAGCAGTACTTC.

The chain is built from TRBV10-3 and TRBJ2-3, with a tentative D call TRBD2 (6 bases). The CDR3 totals 14 residues. From germline, CDR1 is ENHRY and CDR2 SYGVKD. V was clipped by 8 bases and J by 0 bases, with 12 bases between them. DNA for the CDR3: TGTGCCATCGCAGCGGGCCGTAGCACAGATACGCAGTATTTT. Translated, it gives CAIAAGRSTDTQYF.

The V call is TRBV1, the J call TRBJ2-1; the D segment call TRBD2 is taken from the table without a DNA check. TRBV1 is labeled a pseudogene. CDR3 length: 16 residues. Here the CDR3 reads CTSSHSLAGRVDEQFF. The CDR3 region has the DNA TGCACCAGCAGCCATTCCCTAGCGGGAAGGGTCGATGAGCAGTTCTTC.

The CDR3 loop reads CASSHGGGRRETEAFF. DNA for the CDR3: TGTGCCAGCAGCCACGGCGGGGGGCGTCGGGAGACTGAAGCTTTCTTT. This chain uses TRBV7-2 with TRBJ1-1; tentative D call: TRBD1 (6 bases). V was clipped by 5 bases and J by 5 bases, with 21 bases between them. The CDR3 contains 16 residues. Germline CDR1 SGHTA, CDR2 FQGNSA.

The gene calls are TRBV10-1 and TRBJ2-7; 7 bases align to TRBD2. The CDR3 is made up of 15 amino acids. Trimming at V came to 7 bases and at J to 4 bases, leaving 13 bases not matched to a gene. Germline V gene lookup returns CDR1 WNHNN and CDR2 SYGVQD (reference sequence). DNA for the CDR3: TGCGCCAGCACGGGGTTTCGCGGGAGTCGATACGAGCAGTACTTC. Translating gives CASTGFRGSRYEQYF.

The J gene is TRBJ2-2, the V gene TRBV7-2, with TRBD1 as a possible D gene (6 bases). This CDR3 has 13 amino acids. Germline-derived CDR1 and CDR2 are SGHTA and FQGNSA. Trimming removed 5 bases from V and 8 bases from J, with 12 bases in between. For the CDR3, the DNA is TGTGCCAGCAGCAGTACAGGGTCGGGGGAGCTGTTTTTT. Its protein is CASSSTGSGELFF.

The chain is built from TRBV5-6 and TRBJ2-7; 11 bases line up with TRBD1. The CDR3 is 19 amino acids. V shed 1 base and J 2 bases; nucleotides not matched to a gene: 14. Germline loops: CDR1 SGHDT, CDR2 YYEEEE. The CDR3 here is CASSLLRDRGWIRAYEQYF. In nucleotides, the CDR3 is TGTGCCAGCAGCTTGCTCAGGGACAGGGGGTGGATAAGGGCCTACGAGCAGTACTTC.

This CDR3 is CASSPQRNEQFF. CDR3 bases: TGTGCCAGCTCACCTCAGCGGAATGAGCAGTTCTTC. The chain employs TRBV18 and TRBJ2-1; D perhaps matches TRBD2 (5 bases). This CDR3 is 12 amino acids long. The germline V gene has CDR1 KGHSH and CDR2 LQKENI. Trimming removed 3 bases from V and 7 bases from J, with 7 bases in between.

The rearrangement joins TRBV6-5 to TRBJ2-7; 9 bases are a match to TRBD1. The CDR3 contains 15 residues. Germline CDR1 reads MNHEY; CDR2 reads SVGAGI. The ends lost 6 bases at V and 3 bases at J; junction bases unmatched: 9. The CDR3 is CASSSLGTGYYEQYF. The CDR3 bases are TGTGCCAGCAGCTCCCTCGGGACAGGGTACTACGAGCAGTACTTC.

V usage is TRBV6-5 and J usage is TRBJ2-5; 8 nucleotides align to TRBD2. The CDR3 sequence is 14 residues long. The germline gives CDR1 MNHEY, CDR2 SVGAGI. V dropped 5 bases and J dropped 4; count of bases not matched to a gene: 6. The CDR3 DNA reads TGTGCCAGCAGTCCCCCGGGACTAGGAGAGACCCAGTACTTC. As protein: CASSPPGLGETQYF.

The genes are TRBV27 and TRBJ2-1, with D hard to call. The V gene's germline CDR1 is MNHEY and CDR2 SMNVEV (reference sequence). The CDR3 has 16 amino acids. V lost 0 bases, J lost 0 bases, and 9 bases lay in between. CDR3 coding DNA: TGTGCCAGCAGTTTATCTCCCGCCAGCTCCTACAATGAGCAGTTCTTC. Translation gives CASSLSPASSYNEQFF.

The chain has TRBV6-6 and TRBJ1-1, with D possibly TRBD1 on 5 matching bases. Germline V gene data show CDR1 as MNHNY and CDR2 as SVGAGI (reference sequence). V lost 2 bases and J lost 5, with 12 bases in between. The CDR3 covers 14 residues. Here the CDR3 reads CASSYAGGETEAFF. In DNA, the CDR3 is TGTGCCAGCAGTTACGCTGGGGGGGAGACTGAAGCTTTCTTT.

Written as DNA, the CDR3 is TGTGCCAGCAGCTCTTACGGGGGGGGCCAAGAGACCCAGTACTTC. Protein sequence: CASSSYGGGQETQYF. The chain uses TRBV11-3 and TRBJ2-5, with TRBD2 identical over 8 bases. Germline V gives CDR1 SGHNT, CDR2 YENEEA. With V trimmed by 4 bases and J by 1 base, 5 bases remained unmatched. CDR3 size: 15 residues.

This chain connects TRBV7-2 to TRBJ2-7; possibly TRBD1 for D (6 bases). Between the trimmed V and J ends, which lost 3 bases and 2 bases, there was a span of 11 bases. The germline V gene has CDR1 SGHTA and CDR2 FQGNSA. CDR3 length: 14 amino acids. The CDR3 region is CASSFDRTAYEQYF. The CDR3 nucleotides are TGTGCCAGCAGCTTCGACAGGACAGCCTACGAGCAGTACTTC.